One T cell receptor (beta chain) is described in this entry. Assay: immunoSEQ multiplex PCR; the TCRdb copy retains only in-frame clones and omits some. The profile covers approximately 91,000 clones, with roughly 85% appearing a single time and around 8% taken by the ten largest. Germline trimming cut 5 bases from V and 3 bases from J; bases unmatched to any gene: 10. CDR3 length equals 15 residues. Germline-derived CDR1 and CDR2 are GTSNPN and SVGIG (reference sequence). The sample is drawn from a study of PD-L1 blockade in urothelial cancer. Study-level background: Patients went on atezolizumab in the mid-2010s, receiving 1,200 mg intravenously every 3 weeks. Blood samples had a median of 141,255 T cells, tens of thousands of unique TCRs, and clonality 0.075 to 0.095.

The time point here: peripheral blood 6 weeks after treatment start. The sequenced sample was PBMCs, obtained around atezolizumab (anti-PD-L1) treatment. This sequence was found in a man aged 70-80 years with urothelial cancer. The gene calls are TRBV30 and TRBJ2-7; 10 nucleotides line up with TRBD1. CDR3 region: CAWGPGGQGVYEQYF. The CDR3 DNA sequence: TGTGCCTGGGGACCCGGTGGACAGGGGGTCTACGAGCAGTACTTC. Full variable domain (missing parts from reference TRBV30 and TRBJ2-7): SQTIHQWPATLVQPVGSPLSLECTVEGTSNPNLYWYRQAAGRGLQLLFYSVGIGQISSEVPQNLSASRPQDRQFILSSKKLLLSDSGFYLCAWGPGGQGVYEQYFGPGTRLTVT.